The 21 T cell receptor beta chains below were found in one sample sequenced in a study of cytomegalovirus exposure and HLA in healthy donors. The study ran its PCR with 60 Vbeta and 13 Jbeta primers. Assay: immunoSEQ multiplex PCR; the TCRdb copy retains only in-frame clones and omits some. The sample data list 150,000 to 200,000 clones. Sequenced material: PBMCs. All receptors come from a woman aged 18 to 35 in good health and CMV-seropositive.

The chain carries TRBV7-8 and TRBJ2-2; TRBD2 matches 8 bases. Germline loops: CDR1 SGHVS, CDR2 FQNEAQ. The CDR3 has 16 amino acids. The V and J ends lost 5 bases and 0 bases, in that order; junction bases with no gene match: 5. The chain's CDR3 is CASSEVLAANTGELFF. DNA for the CDR3: TGTGCCAGCAGCGAGGTACTAGCGGCGAACACCGGGGAGCTGTTTTTT.

V gene TRBV4-3 combines with J gene TRBJ1-1, with D possibly being TRBD1 (6 bases). Germline values: CDR1 LGHNA, CDR2 YSLEER. Deletions cut 3 bases from V and 0 bases from J, with 14 bases between. CDR3 size: 16 residues. The CDR3 is CASSHMSTGLNTEAFF. In DNA, the CDR3 is TGCGCCAGCAGCCATATGTCAACAGGGTTGAACACTGAAGCTTTCTTT.

V is TRBV29-1 and J is TRBJ2-1; 10 bases are a match to TRBD2. This CDR3 has 13 residues. Unmatched junction bases numbered 7, after V lost 7 bases and J lost 7 bases. CDR1 and CDR2 (germline): SQVTM, ANQGSEA. CDR3 protein: CSAGTSDYNEQFF. CDR3 coding DNA: TGCAGCGCCGGGACTAGCGACTATAATGAGCAGTTCTTC.

This chain connects TRBV19 to TRBJ1-6; maybe TRBD1 (6 bases). The germline V and J ends were trimmed by 5 bases and 10 bases, with 15 bases remaining between them. The CDR3 is 14 amino acids. Germline assignment: CDR1 LNHDA and CDR2 SQIVND (reference sequence). The CDR3, as DNA: TGTGCCAGTAGTCAGACAGGACTGAGATCACCCCTCCACTTT. Encoded protein: CASSQTGLRSPLHF.

The V call is TRBV10-3, the J call TRBJ2-3, with 12 nucleotides matching TRBD2. With 6 bases clipped from V and 1 base from J, the junction kept 5 bases outside the gene matches. The CDR3 extends over 16 amino acids. The germline V gene encodes CDR1 ENHRY and CDR2 SYGVKD. CDR3 DNA sequence: TGTGCCATCAGCCCCGGACTAGCGGGACGCACAGATACGCAGTATTTT. Translation: CAISPGLAGRTDTQYF.

V and J are TRBV5-4 and TRBJ2-2; 10 nucleotides match TRBD2. Trimming took 1 base from V and 6 from J; bases not matched to a gene: 9. Germline CDR1 and CDR2: SGHNT and YYREEE (reference sequence). The CDR3 consists of 17 residues. The CDR3 region is CASSLSSGRNGAGELFF. The CDR3 DNA follows: TGTGCCAGCAGCTTGTCTAGCGGGAGAAATGGGGCCGGGGAGCTGTTTTTT.

The rearrangement joins TRBV5-1 to TRBJ1-1; tentative D call: TRBD1 (5 bases). There are 15 residues in the CDR3. From germline, CDR1 is SGHRS and CDR2 YFSETQ. Trimming removed 0 bases from V and 2 bases from J, with 11 bases in between. The CDR3 DNA sequence: TGCGCCAGCAGCTTGGGGGATCAGGGTAACACTGAAGCTTTCTTT. Its translation: CASSLGDQGNTEAFF.

The chain joins TRBV5-1 to TRBJ2-7, with 7 bases that match TRBD2. The V gene end was trimmed by 2 bases and the J gene end by 2 bases; junction bases not matched to a gene: 4. Germline V gene sequence: CDR1 SGHRS, CDR2 YFSETQ. The CDR3 is 14 residues long. CDR3 residues: CASSFGGGAYEQYF. The CDR3 DNA is TGCGCCAGCAGCTTCGGTGGGGGGGCCTACGAGCAGTACTTC.

The chain carries TRBV7-9 and TRBJ1-3; D possibly corresponds to TRBD1 (6 bases). CDR1 and CDR2 from the germline V gene are SEHNR and FQNEAQ (reference sequence). Trimming took off 4 bases at V and 4 bases at J, with 11 bases between the two ends. This CDR3 is 14 amino acids long. The chain's CDR3 is CASSSGVSGNTIYF. For the CDR3, the DNA is TGTGCCAGCAGCTCAGGGGTGTCGGGAAACACCATATATTTT.

The chain joins TRBV11-1 to TRBJ2-7, with 14 bases fitting TRBD2. The germline gives CDR1 SGHAT, CDR2 FQDESV (reference sequence). J gave up 7 bases and V 4 bases, and 12 bases lay outside the gene matches. The CDR3 runs to 17 residues. The CDR3 is CASSWSLGTSGRGEQYF. CDR3 in DNA: TGTGCCAGCAGCTGGTCCCTCGGGACTAGCGGGAGAGGAGAGCAGTACTTC. The full variable domain, in which reference TRBV11-1 and TRBJ2-7 provide the parts outside the CDR3, is EAEVAQSPRYKITEKSQAVAFWCDPISGHATLYWYRQILGQGPELLVQFQDESVVDDSQLPKDRFSAERLKGVDSTLKIQPAELGDSAMYLCASSWSLGTSGRGEQYFGPGTRLTVT.

V gene TRBV6-6 combines with J gene TRBJ2-2; D remains unclear. The germline V and J ends were trimmed by 8 bases and 6 bases, with 10 bases remaining between them. The germline V gene encodes CDR1 MNHNY and CDR2 SVGAGI (reference sequence). The CDR3 consists of 12 residues. The DNA for the CDR3 is TGTGCCAGCGGTAGATGGTCCGGGGAGCTGTTTTTT. This gives the protein CASGRWSGELFF.

The chain recombines TRBV5-1 with TRBJ2-1, with 14 bases lining up with TRBD2. The J segment lost 11 bases and the V segment lost 4 bases, leaving 8 bases of the junction unmatched. Germline V gene lookup returns CDR1 SGHRS and CDR2 YFSETQ. The CDR3 has 15 amino acids. CDR3 in amino acids: CASSGGTSGSSKQFF. In DNA, the CDR3 is TGCGCCAGCAGCGGGGGGACTAGCGGGAGTTCAAAGCAGTTCTTC.

The V gene is TRBV15, the J gene TRBJ1-4; 7 nucleotides align to TRBD1. Germline CDR1 LNHNV, CDR2 YYDKDF (reference sequence). This CDR3 contains 15 residues. Trimming cost V 0 bases and J 5 bases; bases outside gene matches: 3. CDR3 sequence: CATSREAGGNEKLFF. The CDR3 DNA is TGTGCCACCAGCAGAGAGGCAGGGGGAAATGAAAAACTGTTTTTT.

The rearrangement uses TRBV7-8 and TRBJ1-5; D might be TRBD1 (5 bases). V lost 5 bases and J 3 bases, leaving 20 bases between the germline ends. Looked up from germline, CDR1 is SGHVS and CDR2 is FQNEAQ. The CDR3 has 17 residues. DNA of the CDR3: TGTGCCAGCAGCCCTCTCTTAAGGGGCGGGAACAATCAGCCCCAGCATTTT. Translation: CASSPLLRGGNNQPQHF.

The chain recombines TRBV11-2 with TRBJ2-3, with D possibly being TRBD1 (5 bases). The CDR3 spans 13 residues. V lost 5 bases, J lost 0 bases, and 6 bases lay in between. Germline V gene sequence: CDR1 SGHAT, CDR2 FQNNGV. DNA for the CDR3: TGTGCCAGCAGCCAGGGTAGCACAGATACGCAGTATTTT. This gives the protein CASSQGSTDTQYF.

V gene TRBV11-1 combines with J gene TRBJ1-2; TRBD1 agrees at 7 bases. CDR1 is SGHAT, CDR2 FQDESV, per germline (reference sequence). The length of the CDR3 is 13 residues. The trim removed 3 bases at V and 7 bases at J, leaving 5 bases unmatched. The CDR3 sequence is CASSFTGDRGYTF. The CDR3 region has the DNA TGTGCCAGCAGCTTTACAGGGGACCGTGGCTACACCTTC.

The chain combines TRBV18 with TRBJ1-4; 9 positions match TRBD1. CDR3 size: 15 residues. Germline trimming cut 2 bases from V and 8 bases from J; bases unmatched to any gene: 6. Germline-derived CDR1 and CDR2 are KGHSH and LQKENI. In DNA form, the CDR3 reads TGTGCCAGCTCACCAACCGGGACAGGGAGGGAAAAACTGTTTTTT. It yields the protein CASSPTGTGREKLFF.

The V call is TRBV7-2, the J call TRBJ2-1, with no clear D. CDR3 length: 14 amino acids. The V end was cut by 8 bases, the J end by 0 bases, with 11 bases between. Germline values: CDR1 SGHTA, CDR2 FQGNSA. The CDR3 protein is CASSPGGSYNEQFF. The CDR3 DNA follows: TGTGCCAGCTCCCCCGGCGGCTCCTACAATGAGCAGTTCTTC.

This chain connects TRBV28 to TRBJ1-1; a possible D gene is TRBD1 (5 bases). With 5 bases removed from V and 0 bases from J, the gap between germline ends came to 19 bases. Per the germline V gene, CDR1 is MDHEN and CDR2 is SYDVKM. The CDR3 runs to 17 residues. In nucleotides, the CDR3 is TGTGCCAGCAGTAGTAGCGGGGAAGGGACTTTGAACACTGAAGCTTTCTTT. Amino acids: CASSSSGEGTLNTEAFF.

V is TRBV27 and J is TRBJ2-7, with 11 bases aligning to TRBD2. The junction had 4 bases not matched to a gene; V was cut back by 2 bases and J by 4 bases. The CDR3 is 15 residues long. CDR1 and CDR2 from the germline V gene are MNHEY and SMNVEV (reference sequence). CDR3 DNA: TGTGCCAGCAGTTTAGGGACTAGCGGCCTGTACGAGCAGTACTTC. It yields the protein CASSLGTSGLYEQYF.

The V and J genes are TRBV5-1 and TRBJ2-1, with 9 bases lining up with TRBD2. Looked up from germline, CDR1 is SGHRS and CDR2 is YFSETQ. J lost 7 bases, V lost 0 bases, and 14 bases had no gene match. The CDR3 extends over 18 amino acids. CDR3 sequence reads: CASSLGVAGAKPLNEQFF. In nucleotides, the CDR3 is TGCGCCAGCAGCTTGGGGGTAGCGGGGGCCAAACCGTTGAATGAGCAGTTCTTC.